The next 9 T cell receptor beta chains were all read from a single sample in a study of T cells in Graves' hyperthyroidism and ophthalmopathy. Researchers amplified the TCR beta CDR3 regions from RNA transcripts. The HTBI primer set served for first-round RT-PCR of the TCR CDR3. One entry per CDR3 protein, called by TCRdb with MiXCR from the multiplex PCR reads. The sample consists of fewer than 350,000 distinct CDR3 sequences, roughly a fifth of them appearing once. The specimen was blood. The receptors were gathered from a man aged 50-59 years with Graves' ophthalmopathy.

In this sample, this clonotype turned up many times. The chain links TRBV10-3 to TRBJ2-3, with TRBD2 matching 11 bases. The germline V gene encodes CDR1 ENHRY and CDR2 SYGVKD. The CDR3 spans 15 residues. With V trimmed by 1 base and J by 4 bases, 1 base remained unmatched. The CDR3 region is CAISELLAGADTQYF. CDR3 in DNA: TGTGCCATCAGTGAGTTACTAGCGGGGGCAGATACGCAGTATTTT.

Only a few counts were recorded for this clonotype. J is TRBJ1-5 and V is TRBV7-6; D remains ambiguous. CDR1 and CDR2 (germline): SGHVS, FNYEAQ. The germline V and J ends were trimmed by 0 bases and 2 bases, with 8 bases remaining between them. The CDR3 is made up of 15 amino acids. The DNA for the CDR3 is TGTGCCAGCAGCTTAGCGGGTAGGGGCAATCAGCCCCAGCATTTT. Protein sequence: CASSLAGRGNQPQHF.

The rearrangement links TRBV6-2 or TRBV6-3 to TRBJ2-3; D remains ambiguous. The CDR3 sequence is 15 residues long. Germline V gene data show CDR1 as MNHEY and CDR2 as SVGEGT. Trimming stripped 3 bases from V and 1 base from J, with 11 bases between. The CDR3 loop is CASSYPQVRTDTQYF. The CDR3 coding sequence is TGTGCCAGCAGTTATCCTCAGGTCCGCACAGATACGCAGTATTTT.

The J gene is TRBJ2-7, the V gene TRBV10-1; no definite D call. V was cut by 2 bases and J by 7 bases, with 9 bases left in between. The CDR3 consists of 12 residues. Germline CDR1 reads WNHNN; CDR2 reads SYGVQD (reference sequence). CDR3 DNA sequence: TGCGCCAGCAGTGAGGCAGGCGGTGAGCAGTACTTC. It encodes CASSEAGGEQYF.

This sequence joins TRBV7-2 and TRBJ2-7; tentatively, D is TRBD1 or TRBD2 (5 bases each). The CDR3 spans 16 residues. From germline, CDR1 is SGHTA and CDR2 FQGNSA. Trimming pared 0 bases from V and 2 bases from J, leaving 14 bases between. In nucleotides, the CDR3 is TGTGCCAGCAGCTTAGCAAACCGGGACGTAGCCTACGAGCAGTACTTC. It yields the protein CASSLANRDVAYEQYF.

This clonotype was detected many times. The V and J genes are TRBV2 and TRBJ1-5; TRBD1 might be the D (6 bases). The CDR3 runs to 15 residues. Germline CDR1 and CDR2: SNHLY and FYNNEI. V was trimmed by 8 bases and J by 0 bases, leaving 14 bases between them. The CDR3 is CASGSGTPSNQPQHF. CDR3 coding DNA: TGTGCCAGCGGCTCCGGGACACCTAGCAATCAGCCCCAGCATTTT.

This clonotype turned up a few times. A read error is possible here, since a much larger clone lies one base away. The chain uses TRBV7-8 and TRBJ2-5, with 9 bases identical to TRBD2. V dropped 4 bases and J dropped 7; count of bases not matched to a gene: 13. This CDR3 has 16 amino acids. Germline values: CDR1 SGHVS, CDR2 FQNEAQ. The CDR3 sequence: CASSSPGLAPGGTQYF. The DNA of the CDR3 is TGTGCCAGCAGCTCACCGGGACTAGCCCCTGGGGGGACCCAGTACTTC.

This clonotype has ten or more counts. V is TRBV2 and J is TRBJ2-7; 8 bases match TRBD2. With V trimmed by 3 bases and J by 5 bases, 9 bases remained unmatched. The CDR3 totals 15 residues. The germline CDR1 and CDR2 sequences are SNHLY and FYNNEI. CDR3 sequence: CASSEWSGSPNEQYF. CDR3 sequence (DNA): TGTGCCAGCAGTGAGTGGAGCGGGAGCCCCAACGAGCAGTACTTC.

CDR3 amino acids: CATSQAGRQETQYF. CDR3 nucleotide sequence: TGTGCCACCAGCCAGGCAGGGAGGCAAGAGACCCAGTACTTC. This chain uses TRBV24-1 with TRBJ2-5; a weak D match, TRBD2 (6 bases). The germline V and J ends were trimmed by 7 bases and 2 bases, with 13 bases remaining between them. The CDR3 sequence is 14 residues long. Germline lookup yields CDR1 KGHDR and CDR2 SFDVKD.